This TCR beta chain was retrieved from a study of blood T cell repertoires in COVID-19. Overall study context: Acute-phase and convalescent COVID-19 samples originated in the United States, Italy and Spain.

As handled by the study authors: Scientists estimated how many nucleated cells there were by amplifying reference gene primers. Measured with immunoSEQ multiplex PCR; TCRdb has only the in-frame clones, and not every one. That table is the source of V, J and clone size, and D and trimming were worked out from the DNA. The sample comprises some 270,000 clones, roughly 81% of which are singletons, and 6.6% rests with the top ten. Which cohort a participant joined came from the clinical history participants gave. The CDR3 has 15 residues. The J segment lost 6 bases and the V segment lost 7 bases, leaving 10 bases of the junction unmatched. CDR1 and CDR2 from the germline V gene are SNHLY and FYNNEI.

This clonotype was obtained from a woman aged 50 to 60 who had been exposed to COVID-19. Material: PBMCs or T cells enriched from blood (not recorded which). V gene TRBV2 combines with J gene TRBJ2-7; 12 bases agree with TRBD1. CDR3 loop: CASTLPGTGGLEQYF. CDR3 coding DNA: TGTGCCAGCACCCTTCCCGGGACAGGGGGCCTCGAGCAGTACTTC.